The 4 T cell receptor beta chains presented below share a single source sample, sequenced in a study of blood T cell repertoires in COVID-19. Some clones are missing from TCRdb's copy, which holds only in-frame ones; the method was immunoSEQ multiplex PCR. The sample lists about 42,000 clones, approximately 85% occurring once. Sequenced: peripheral blood. The receptors stem from a human donor in a cohort sampled during active COVID-19.

The chain employs TRBV5-6 and TRBJ2-5; TRBD2 matches 7 bases. The trim removed 3 bases at V and 4 bases at J, leaving 6 bases unmatched. In germline, CDR1 is SGHDT, CDR2 YYEEEE. The CDR3 contains 14 residues. The CDR3 coding sequence is TGTGCCAGCAGCTACGGGGGGAGGCGAGAGACCCAGTACTTC. This sequence encodes CASSYGGRRETQYF.

The chain recombines TRBV5-1 with TRBJ1-6; 9 nucleotides line up with TRBD1. V lost 4 bases, J lost 10 bases, and 12 bases stayed unmatched. The CDR3 contains 16 residues. Per the germline V gene, CDR1 is SGHRS and CDR2 is YFSETQ. CDR3 DNA: TGCGCCAGCAGCGCAGCCGGGACAGGGTCGGACTCACCCCTCCACTTT. This codes for CASSAAGTGSDSPLHF. Based on the CDR3 plus reference TRBV5-1 and TRBJ1-6, the full variable domain is KAGVTQTPRYLIKTRGQQVTLSCSPISGHRSVSWYQQTPGQGLQFLFEYFSETQRNKGNFPGRFSGRQFSNSRSEMNVSTLELGDSALYLCASSAAGTGSDSPLHFGNGTRLTVT.

The chain has TRBV28 and TRBJ2-5; a weak D match, TRBD1 (6 bases). The CDR3 has 13 residues. Per germline, CDR1 MDHEN and CDR2 SYDVKM. V lost 7 bases to trimming and J lost 10 bases, with 19 bases between them. The CDR3: CASISGTGRDQYF. The CDR3, as DNA: TGTGCCAGCATCTCCGGAACAGGGCGAGACCAGTACTTC.

The rearrangement links TRBV5-1 to TRBJ2-2; a possible D gene is TRBD1 (5 bases). CDR1 and CDR2 from the germline V gene are SGHRS and YFSETQ. Trimming stripped 1 base from V and 8 bases from J, with 9 bases between. The length of the CDR3 is 13 residues. The chain's CDR3 is CASSLTGLGELFF. The CDR3 nucleotides are TGCGCCAGCAGCTTGACAGGTCTGGGGGAGCTGTTTTTT.